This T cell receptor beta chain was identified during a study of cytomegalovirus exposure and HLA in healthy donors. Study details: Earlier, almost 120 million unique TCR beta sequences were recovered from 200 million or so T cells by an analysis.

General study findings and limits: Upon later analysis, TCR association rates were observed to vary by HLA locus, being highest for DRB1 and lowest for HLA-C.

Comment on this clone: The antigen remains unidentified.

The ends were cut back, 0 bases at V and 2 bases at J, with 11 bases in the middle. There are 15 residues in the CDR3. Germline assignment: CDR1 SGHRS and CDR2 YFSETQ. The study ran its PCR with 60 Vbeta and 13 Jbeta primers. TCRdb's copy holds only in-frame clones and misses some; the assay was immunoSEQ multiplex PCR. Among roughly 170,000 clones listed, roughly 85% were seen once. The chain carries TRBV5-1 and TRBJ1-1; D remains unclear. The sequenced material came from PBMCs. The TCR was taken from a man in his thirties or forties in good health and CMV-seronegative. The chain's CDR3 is CASSLGQVFNTEAFF. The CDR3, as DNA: TGCGCCAGCAGCTTGGGCCAGGTTTTCAACACTGAAGCTTTCTTT.